The rows below give T cell receptor beta chains drawn from one sample of a study of post-analysis software for immune sequencing data. TCRdb passed the PCR reads through MiXCR, listing each CDR3 protein once. The sample yields fewer than 850,000 distinct CDR3 sequences, roughly 27% seen once. Material for sequencing was blood. These receptors came from a girl aged 10-17 years with multiple sclerosis. Each CDR3 is given with its conserved first and last residue. The D gene is left open where the match is weak. Clone sizes are given selectively: once, few, many, or a class where the clone is expanded.

>TRBJ2-3|few|TRBD2|TRBV20-1
CSEGLAGDTQYF
TGCAGTGAGGGACTAGCAGGAGATACGCAGTATTTT
>TRBJ2-1|.|.|TRBV15
CATSSTADAIRQFF
TGTGCCACCAGCAGTACCGCGGACGCAATCAGGCAGTTCTTC
>TRBJ1-5|few|.|TRBV7-2
CASSFQARGHQPQHF
TGTGCCAGCAGCTTCCAGGCGCGGGGTCACCAGCCCCAGCATTTT
>TRBJ2-1|.|.|TRBV11-2
CASSHSTVYFSYNEQFF
TGTGCCAGCAGCCATTCGACAGTATACTTCTCCTACAATGAGCAGTTCTTC
>TRBJ2-7|.|.|TRBV5-6
CASTSPGRDYSYEQYF
TGTGCCAGCACCTCACCGGGCCGCGACTACTCCTACGAGCAGTACTTC
>TRBJ2-6|few|.|TRBV11-1
CASSLGGSRGLLSSGANVLTF
TGTGCCAGCAGCTTAGGGGGTTCGCGGGGCCTCCTGTCCTCTGGGGCCAACGTCCTGACTTTC
>TRBJ2-2|.|.|TRBV14
CASSRYGLGAANTGELFF
TGTGCCAGCAGCCGGTACGGGCTTGGGGCCGCGAACACCGGGGAGCTGTTTTTT
>TRBJ1-2|.|TRBD1|TRBV29-1
CSVATGGQNGYTF
TGCAGCGTTGCGACAGGGGGCCAAAATGGCTACACCTTC
>TRBJ2-1|.|.|TRBV14
CASSPGLSLCNEQFF
TGTGCCAGCAGCCCAGGACTTTCCCTCTGTAATGAGCAGTTCTTC
>TRBJ2-5|.|.|TRBV20-1
CSAGGAGVQETQYF
TGCAGTGCAGGGGGAGCGGGCGTCCAAGAGACCCAGTACTTC
>TRBJ2-1|few|.|TRBV27
CASSTRLRVRSSYNEQFF
TGTGCCAGCAGTACACGTCTGAGAGTACGGAGCTCCTACAATGAGCAGTTCTTC
>TRBJ2-1|.|.|TRBV6-6
CALGRIAYNEQFF
TGTGCTCTGGGGCGTATAGCCTACAATGAGCAGTTCTTC
>TRBJ2-1|.|TRBD2|TRBV20-1
CSASKRGAYSEQFF
TGCAGTGCTTCTAAGCGGGGGGCCTACAGTGAGCAGTTCTTC
>TRBJ2-3|.|.|TRBV29-1
CGTVAGLLQRNTQYF
TGCGGCACCGTCGCCGGGCTCCTGCAGAGAAACACGCAGTATTTT
>TRBJ2-2|.|TRBD2|TRBV6-2/TRBV6-3
CASRRGLAGLTGELFF
TGTGCCAGCAGAAGGGGGCTAGCGGGACTCACCGGGGAGCTGTTTTTT
>TRBJ1-5|few|.|TRBV20-1
CSAQRQEYSNQPQHF
TGCAGTGCTCAGCGACAGGAGTATAGCAATCAGCCCCAGCATTTT
>TRBJ2-1|.|TRBD2|TRBV20-1
CSARLAGGSSYNEQFF
TGCAGTGCTAGACTAGCGGGAGGGTCCTCCTACAATGAGCAGTTCTTC
>TRBJ1-2|few|.|TRBV10-3
CAISESLDRTGYGYTF
TGTGCCATCAGTGAATCCTTAGACAGGACGGGCTATGGCTACACCTTC
>TRBJ2-1|few|.|TRBV11-2
CASSLALLWDNEQFF
TGTGCCAGCAGCTTAGCCCTTCTCTGGGACAATGAGCAGTTCTTC
>TRBJ1-2|few|TRBD1|TRBV20-1
CSARQGQPVNGYTF
TGCAGTGCTAGGCAGGGACAGCCCGTCAACGGCTACACCTTC
>TRBJ2-1|.|TRBD2|TRBV20-1
CSARDRTSGRYNEQFF
TGCAGTGCTAGAGATCGGACTAGCGGTCGTTACAATGAGCAGTTCTTC
>TRBJ1-5|few|.|TRBV12-3/TRBV12-4
CASWDPYRNQPQHF
TGTGCCAGCTGGGACCCTTATCGCAATCAGCCCCAGCATTTT
>TRBJ1-5|few|.|TRBV20-1
CSARDRRRAGDQPQHF
TGCAGTGCTAGAGATAGAAGAAGGGCAGGGGATCAGCCCCAGCATTTT
>TRBJ2-3|.|TRBD1|TRBV15
CATSRDRTGGEDTQYF
TGTGCCACCAGCAGAGACCGGACAGGCGGTGAAGATACGCAGTATTTT
>TRBJ2-5|few|TRBD1|TRBV10-3
CAISEATGVGETQYF
TGTGCCATCAGTGAGGCGACAGGGGTAGGAGAGACCCAGTACTTC
>TRBJ1-2|many|TRBD1|TRBV4-2
CASSQDQGGRNGYTF
TGTGCCAGCAGCCAAGATCAGGGGGGTAGAAATGGCTACACCTTC
>TRBJ2-7|.|.|TRBV2
CASSEQGLGEQYF
TGTGCCAGCAGCGAACAGGGTTTGGGCGAGCAGTACTTC
>TRBJ1-2|.|TRBD1|TRBV6-6
CASTRGQVNYGYTF
TGTGCCAGCACCCGAGGACAGGTGAACTATGGCTACACCTTC
>TRBJ2-1|.|.|TRBV5-5
CASSFLSQSWWPQFF
TGTGCCAGCAGCTTTCTCTCCCAATCGTGGTGGCCTCAGTTCTTC
>TRBJ2-7|few|.|TRBV14
CASSQPTGAYEQYF
TGTGCCAGCAGCCAACCCACTGGGGCTTACGAGCAGTACTTC
>TRBJ1-6|few|TRBD1|TRBV4-1
CASSRGRRTGAGSPPHF
TGCGCCAGCAGCCGAGGAAGACGGACAGGGGCTGGGTCACCCCCCCACTTT
>TRBJ2-1|few|TRBD2|TRBV20-1
CSAVPGLAGGENEQFF
TGCAGTGCGGTCCCGGGACTAGCGGGAGGTGAGAATGAGCAGTTCTTC
>TRBJ2-3|.|.|TRBV24-1
CAASDLRGAPTDTQYF
TGTGCCGCCAGTGATTTGAGGGGGGCGCCGACAGATACGCAGTATTTT
>TRBJ2-2|once|.|TRBV6-5
CASIPSPGYTGELFF
TGTGCCAGCATCCCGTCTCCGGGTTACACCGGGGAGCTGTTTTTT
>TRBJ2-1|.|.|TRBV5-1
CASSLGLRNNEQFF
TGCGCCAGCAGCTTGGGACTACGCAACAATGAGCAGTTCTTC
>TRBJ2-5|.|.|TRBV7-2
CASSVPPKGYF
.
>TRBJ2-1|.|TRBD2|TRBV7-8
CASSPRGSGVRYNEQFF
TGTGCCAGCAGCCCACGTGGCAGCGGGGTTCGCTACAATGAGCAGTTCTTC